Listed here are 27 T cell receptor beta chains from one sample, sequenced in a study of blood T cell repertoires in COVID-19. Sequenced by immunoSEQ multiplex PCR; TCRdb stores in-frame clones only, minus some. The sample consists of 80,000 to 90,000 clones, roughly 82% of them appearing once. The material sequenced was peripheral blood. The receptors come from a woman older than 75 with acute or convalescent COVID-19.

The chain recombines TRBV24-1 with TRBJ2-2; 8 nucleotides agree with TRBD1. The CDR3 loop spans 15 amino acids. Germline lookup yields CDR1 KGHDR and CDR2 SFDVKD. Trimming took 4 bases from V and 7 from J; bases not matched to a gene: 7. Written as DNA, the CDR3 is TGTGCCACCAGTGAATCAGGACAGGGAGGCGGGGAGCTGTTTTTT. It yields the protein CATSESGQGGGELFF.

The chain employs TRBV19 and TRBJ1-1, with a possible D match to TRBD1 (6 bases). This CDR3 contains 14 residues. Germline V CDR1 and CDR2: LNHDA, SQIVND (reference sequence). Trimming took 6 bases from V and 1 from J, leaving 12 bases between them. The CDR3 protein is CASSQDSSNTEAFF. CDR3 nucleotides: TGTGCCAGTAGCCAGGACAGCTCGAACACTGAAGCTTTCTTT.

The chain recombines TRBV7-9 with TRBJ2-3; 8 bases match TRBD2. CDR1 and CDR2 from the germline V gene are SEHNR and FQNEAQ (reference sequence). The CDR3 length is 17 residues. The junction had 12 bases not matched to a gene; V was cut back by 5 bases and J by 2 bases. This chain's CDR3 is CASSLSTLADNTDTQYF. CDR3 coding DNA: TGTGCCAGCAGCCTGTCTACACTAGCGGACAACACAGATACGCAGTATTTT. Drawing the rest from reference TRBV7-9 and TRBJ2-3, the complete variable domain is DTGVSQNPRHKITKRGQNVTFRCDPISEHNRLYWYRQTLGQGPEFLTYFQNEAQLEKSRLLSDRFSAERPKGSFSTLEIQRTEQGDSAMYLCASSLSTLADNTDTQYFGPGTRLTVL.

This clone has only one observation. This sequence joins TRBV7-8 and TRBJ1-2; no clear D. The CDR3 contains 13 residues. The germline V gene encodes CDR1 SGHVS and CDR2 FQNEAQ. V lost 4 bases to trimming and J lost 8 bases, with 14 bases between them. CDR3 nucleotides: TGTGCCAGCAGCTCACAGATGGGTTCGGGCTACACCTTC. It codes for CASSSQMGSGYTF.

The chain is built from TRBV13 and TRBJ1-2; the D gene is possibly TRBD1 (5 bases). Per the germline V gene, CDR1 is PRHDT and CDR2 is FYEKMQ (reference sequence). This CDR3 region has 15 residues. V was pared by 5 bases and J by 6 bases, with 19 bases between. CDR3 region: CASSRLSQGSDGYTF. The CDR3 coding sequence is TGTGCCAGCAGCCGGCTCTCGCAGGGATCTGATGGCTACACCTTC.

V and J are TRBV3-1 (or the pseudogene TRBV3-2) and TRBJ2-1; weak D call: TRBD1 (6 bases). Germline loops: CDR1 LGHDT, CDR2 YNNKEL (reference sequence). V was shortened by 2 bases and J by 7 bases, with 12 bases between the two germline ends. The CDR3 covers 14 residues. CDR3 bases: TGTGCCAGCAGCCAATCCCAGGGGTGGAATGAGCAGTTCTTC. Amino acids: CASSQSQGWNEQFF.

This rearrangement joins TRBV19 to TRBJ2-3; D may be TRBD2 (5 bases). Germline V gives CDR1 LNHDA, CDR2 SQIVND (reference sequence). The ends were cut back, 7 bases at V and 6 bases at J, with 20 bases in the middle. The CDR3 covers 15 residues. The CDR3, as DNA: TGTGCCAGTAATGCCCCGTCGGGGAGTCTCGATACGCAGTATTTT. Translating gives CASNAPSGSLDTQYF.

The V and J genes are TRBV11-3 and TRBJ1-1; a weak D match, TRBD1 (5 bases). There are 13 residues in the CDR3. V lost 5 bases to trimming and J lost 3 bases, with 10 bases between them. CDR1 is SGHNT, CDR2 YENEEA, per germline. CDR3 sequence reads: CASSIQGDTEAFF. Written as DNA, the CDR3 is TGTGCCAGCAGCATTCAAGGGGACACTGAAGCTTTCTTT.

The genes are TRBV19 and TRBJ2-2, with 9 bases that match TRBD2. With 6 bases clipped from V and 5 bases from J, the junction kept 4 bases outside the gene matches. The CDR3 runs 14 residues. CDR1 is LNHDA and CDR2 is SQIVND in the germline V gene (reference sequence). This chain's CDR3 is CASSAGGWTGELFF. The CDR3 DNA reads as TGTGCCAGTAGCGCGGGAGGGTGGACCGGGGAGCTGTTTTTT.

The J gene is TRBJ2-3, the V gene TRBV28; 11 bases map to TRBD2. CDR3 length: 16 amino acids. Germline CDR1 reads MDHEN; CDR2 reads SYDVKM. V lost 6 bases, J lost 2 bases, and 7 bases stayed unmatched. CDR3 DNA sequence: TGTGCCAGCAGCCCTACTAGCGGGGGTGTCACAGATACGCAGTATTTT. It encodes CASSPTSGGVTDTQYF.

The rearrangement joins TRBV2 to TRBJ2-5, with a possible D match to TRBD2 (5 bases). Trimming cost V 0 bases and J 3 bases, with 11 bases left between them. CDR1 SNHLY and CDR2 FYNNEI come from the germline V gene. The CDR3 has 15 amino acids. This CDR3 is CASSEAGVGEETQYF. In DNA, the CDR3 is TGTGCCAGCAGTGAAGCGGGAGTGGGAGAAGAGACCCAGTACTTC.

The rearrangement uses TRBV5-6 and TRBJ2-5; 10 positions agree with TRBD2. The CDR3 consists of 15 residues. From germline, CDR1 is SGHDT and CDR2 YYEEEE. Germline trimming cut 3 bases from V and 4 bases from J; bases unmatched to any gene: 6. CDR3 coding DNA: TGTGCCAGCAGCTGGAGCGGGAGGGCCGGAGAGACCCAGTACTTC. This sequence encodes CASSWSGRAGETQYF. The full variable domain, its missing parts supplied by reference TRBV5-6 and TRBJ2-5, is DAGVTQSPTHLIKTRGQQVTLRCSPKSGHDTVSWYQQALGQGPQFIFQYYEEEERQRGNFPDRFSGHQFPNYSSELNVNALLLGDSALYLCASSWSGRAGETQYFGPGTRLLVL.

This chain connects TRBV19 to TRBJ1-1; D gene ambiguous. Trimming took 5 bases from V and 0 from J, leaving 16 bases between them. From germline, CDR1 is LNHDA and CDR2 SQIVND (reference sequence). The CDR3 covers 16 residues. The CDR3 DNA follows: TGTGCCAGTAGTCCTGGACGAGGACTCATGAACACTGAAGCTTTCTTT. Translation: CASSPGRGLMNTEAFF.

This chain uses TRBV11-2 with TRBJ1-3, with TRBD1 identical over 7 bases. Germline CDR1 reads SGHAT; CDR2 reads FQNNGV. The CDR3 length is 15 residues. V dropped 5 bases and J dropped 7; count of bases not matched to a gene: 11. CDR3 coding DNA: TGTGCCAGCAGCCCCCAGGGGGATGAGGGGAACACCATATATTTT. This gives the protein CASSPQGDEGNTIYF. The full variable domain, completed using reference TRBV11-2 and TRBJ1-3, is EAGVAQSPRYKIIEKRQSVAFWCNPISGHATLYWYQQILGQGPKLLIQFQNNGVVDDSQLPKDRFSAERLKGVDSTLKIQPAKLEDSAVYLCASSPQGDEGNTIYFGEGSWLTVV.

This clone has a single count. The genes are TRBV19 and TRBJ1-2; possible D gene TRBD1, 5 bases. CDR1 is LNHDA, CDR2 SQIVND, per germline (reference sequence). The V gene lost 1 base and the J gene lost 3 bases, with 9 bases spanning the gap. The CDR3 contains 14 residues. CDR3 bases: TGTGCCAGTAGTATAGCAGGCAGGGACTATGGCTACACCTTC. This sequence encodes CASSIAGRDYGYTF.

This clone appeared a single time. This CDR3 is CASSSASASSYNEQFF. DNA for the CDR3: TGTGCCAGCAGTTCGGCTAGCGCCAGCTCCTACAATGAGCAGTTCTTC. V usage is TRBV28 and J usage is TRBJ2-1; a possible D gene is TRBD2 (6 bases). The CDR3 length is 16 residues. The V end was cut by 4 bases, the J end by 0 bases, with 13 bases between. Germline-derived CDR1 and CDR2 are MDHEN and SYDVKM.

The CDR3 protein is CASKDRNTGELFF. DNA of the CDR3: TGTGCCAGTAAGGACAGGAACACCGGGGAGCTGTTTTTT. The chain couples TRBV19 to TRBJ2-2; weak D call: TRBD1 (6 bases). Trimming pared 7 bases from V and 1 base from J, leaving 7 bases between. CDR1 is LNHDA and CDR2 is SQIVND in the germline V gene (reference sequence). The CDR3 covers 13 residues.

The rearrangement uses TRBV6-5 and TRBJ2-1; 15 bases map to TRBD2. J lost 8 bases, V lost 6 bases, and 5 bases had no gene match. Germline V gene data show CDR1 as MNHEY and CDR2 as SVGAGI. The CDR3 has 15 amino acids. CDR3 in DNA: TGTGCCAGCAGGACCGGGACTAGCGGGAGGTATGAGCAGTTCTTC. Translation: CASRTGTSGRYEQFF.

The gene calls are TRBV3-1 (or the pseudogene TRBV3-2) and TRBJ2-1; 11 positions agree with TRBD2. This CDR3 contains 16 residues. CDR1 is LGHDT and CDR2 is YNNKEL in the germline V gene (reference sequence). The V and J ends lost 5 bases and 8 bases, in that order; junction bases with no gene match: 11. The CDR3: CASSDVVAGGRDEQFF. The CDR3 DNA follows: TGTGCCAGCAGCGATGTCGTAGCGGGGGGGCGTGATGAGCAGTTCTTC.

J is TRBJ2-1 and V is TRBV6-5; 8 bases fit TRBD1. This CDR3 contains 14 residues. Germline trimming cut 8 bases from V and 5 bases from J; bases unmatched to any gene: 8. From germline, CDR1 is MNHEY and CDR2 SVGAGI. The CDR3 sequence is CASGRDRKDNEQFF. Here the CDR3 DNA reads TGTGCCAGCGGCCGGGACAGGAAGGACAATGAGCAGTTCTTC.

The chain carries TRBV29-1 and TRBJ2-2; 7 bases are shared with TRBD2. CDR1 is SQVTM and CDR2 is ANQGSEA in the germline V gene. V gave up 5 bases and J gave up 0 bases; unmatched junction bases: 3. The length of the CDR3 is 14 residues. CDR3 loop: CSVKGLANTGELFF. The CDR3 region has the DNA TGCAGCGTTAAAGGACTAGCGAACACCGGGGAGCTGTTTTTT.

The chain is built from TRBV7-2 and TRBJ2-5; the D gene is possibly TRBD1 (6 bases). Per germline, CDR1 SGHTA and CDR2 FQGNSA. Between the trimmed V and J ends, which lost 1 base and 5 bases, there was a span of 17 bases. The CDR3 is made up of 16 amino acids. The CDR3 loop reads CASSLERVGAGETQYF. In DNA, the CDR3 is TGTGCCAGCAGCTTAGAGAGGGTGGGGGCAGGGGAGACCCAGTACTTC.

The chain couples TRBV24-1 to TRBJ2-1; D is uncertain. The germline gives CDR1 KGHDR, CDR2 SFDVKD. Trimming pared 0 bases from V and 9 bases from J, leaving 8 bases between. CDR3 length: 13 amino acids. The CDR3 spells CATSDLQTGEQFF. The CDR3 DNA sequence: TGTGCCACCAGTGATTTGCAAACTGGTGAGCAGTTCTTC.

The DNA of the CDR3 is TGTGCCAGCCTCAAGAGTGAGCAGTTCTTC. It translates to CASLKSEQFF. This sequence joins TRBV2 and TRBJ2-1; D remains ambiguous. Germline CDR1 SNHLY, CDR2 FYNNEI. This CDR3 has 10 residues. V lost 8 bases, J lost 9 bases, and 8 bases lay in between.

The V and J genes are TRBV10-3 and TRBJ1-3; 7 positions agree with TRBD1. The length of the CDR3 is 15 residues. The ends lost 5 bases at V and 0 bases at J; junction bases unmatched: 4. CDR1 ENHRY and CDR2 SYGVKD come from the germline V gene. The CDR3 protein is CAISSDRISGNTIYF. The CDR3 DNA follows: TGTGCCATCAGTTCGGACAGGATCTCTGGAAACACCATATATTTT.

This clone was observed a single time. The chain links TRBV15 to TRBJ2-7, with D possibly being TRBD2 (5 bases). The ends were cut back, 1 base at V and 0 bases at J, with 13 bases in the middle. The CDR3 is made up of 16 amino acids. Per germline, CDR1 LNHNV and CDR2 YYDKDF (reference sequence). In DNA form, the CDR3 reads TGTGCCACCAGCAGAGGGACTTCAAGAAGCTCCTACGAGCAGTACTTC. Amino acid sequence: CATSRGTSRSSYEQYF.

The V gene is TRBV11-3, the J gene TRBJ2-1; 11 bases fit TRBD1. V trimming: 5 bases; J trimming: 6 bases; junction bases outside the gene matches: 3. The germline CDR1 and CDR2 sequences are SGHNT and YENEEA. The length of the CDR3 is 14 residues. CDR3 in amino acids: CASSPGTGGNEQFF. The DNA of the CDR3 is TGTGCCAGCAGCCCAGGGACAGGGGGCAATGAGCAGTTCTTC.